A selection of T cell receptor beta chains follows, all from one sample in a study of graft-versus-host responses after intestinal transplantation. Assay used: immunoSEQ multiplex PCR; TCRdb lists only in-frame clones, some missing. This table has about 93,000 clones, roughly 93% appearing once. These TCRs are of unknown antigen specificity. The source was unstimulated CD8+ T cells sorted from spleen or lymph node cells, collected before intestinal transplant. These receptors originate from a human donor who received an intestinal transplant. Each CDR3 is given with its conserved first and last residue. D genes are given only for firm matches.

CDR3aa: CASSFHGRPADTQYF
CDR3nt: TGTGCCAGCAGCTTTCACGGGAGGCCCGCAGATACGCAGTATTTT
d_gene: TRBD2
v_gene: TRBV11-2
j_gene: TRBJ2-3

CDR3aa: CASSTYGDSNEQFF
CDR3nt: TGCGCCAGCAGCACCTACGGGGACAGCAATGAGCAGTTCTTC
d_gene: TRBD1
v_gene: TRBV5-1
j_gene: TRBJ2-1

CDR3aa: CASSLGDSSYEQYF
CDR3nt: TGTGCCAGCAGCCTTGGGGACAGCTCCTACGAGCAGTACTTC
d_gene: TRBD1
v_gene: TRBV5-4
j_gene: TRBJ2-7

CDR3aa: CASSPPGTENNQPQHF
CDR3nt: TGTGCCAGCTCACCACCCGGGACAGAAAACAATCAGCCCCAGCATTTT
d_gene: TRBD1
v_gene: TRBV18
j_gene: TRBJ1-5

CDR3aa: CASSPGGLQETQYF
CDR3nt: TGTGCCAGCAGCCCTGGGGGCTTACAAGAGACCCAGTACTTC
d_gene: .
v_gene: TRBV7-9
j_gene: TRBJ2-5

CDR3aa: CASSGSGGLGELFF
CDR3nt: TGTGCCAGCAGCGGGAGCGGGGGGCTCGGGGAGCTGTTTTTT
d_gene: TRBD2
v_gene: TRBV9
j_gene: TRBJ2-2

CDR3aa: CASRDRDRAADTQYF
CDR3nt: TGTGCCAGCAGGGACCGGGACAGGGCTGCAGATACGCAGTATTTT
d_gene: TRBD1
v_gene: TRBV6-6
j_gene: TRBJ2-3

CDR3aa: CASSLVAAQETQYF
CDR3nt: TGTGCCAGCAGCTTAGTAGCGGCTCAAGAGACCCAGTACTTC
d_gene: .
v_gene: TRBV7-9
j_gene: TRBJ2-5

CDR3aa: CAWSGGQNTEAFF
CDR3nt: TGTGCCTGGAGTGGGGGACAGAACACTGAAGCTTTCTTT
d_gene: .
v_gene: TRBV30
j_gene: TRBJ1-1

CDR3aa: CASSMGSAYEQYF
CDR3nt: TGTGCCAGTAGTATGGGGAGCGCCTACGAGCAGTACTTC
d_gene: .
v_gene: TRBV19
j_gene: TRBJ2-7

CDR3aa: CASRHTGTGFSEAFF
CDR3nt: TGTGCCAGCAGGCACACCGGGACAGGGTTTTCTGAAGCTTTCTTT
d_gene: TRBD1
v_gene: TRBV6-4
j_gene: TRBJ1-1

CDR3aa: CASSLGLASRSYEQYF
CDR3nt: TGTGCCAGCAGCTTAGGGCTAGCCAGTCGCTCCTACGAGCAGTACTTC
d_gene: .
v_gene: TRBV13
j_gene: TRBJ2-7

CDR3aa: CASKHTDRGGTEAFF
CDR3nt: TGTGCCAGCAAACATACCGACAGGGGCGGCACTGAAGCTTTCTTT
d_gene: TRBD1
v_gene: TRBV27
j_gene: TRBJ1-1

CDR3aa: CASSLLRGGNTEAFF
CDR3nt: TGTGCCAGCAGCTTACTCCGGGGAGGGAACACTGAAGCTTTCTTT
d_gene: .
v_gene: TRBV7-9
j_gene: TRBJ1-1

CDR3aa: CASSLSSSQRESTDTQYF
CDR3nt: TGCGCCAGCAGCTTGAGTTCGTCCCAGCGGGAGTCCACAGATACGCAGTATTTT
d_gene: TRBD2
v_gene: TRBV5-1
j_gene: TRBJ2-3

CDR3aa: CASSVAVGGLVDEQYF
CDR3nt: TGTGCCAGCAGCGTAGCTGTAGGGGGCCTGGTTGACGAGCAGTACTTC
d_gene: TRBD1
v_gene: TRBV9
j_gene: TRBJ2-7

CDR3aa: CASSQDHSTDTQYF
CDR3nt: TGCGCCAGCAGCCAAGACCATAGCACAGATACGCAGTATTTT
d_gene: .
v_gene: TRBV4-1
j_gene: TRBJ2-3

CDR3aa: CARSLTDRARGYTF
CDR3nt: TGTGCCAGAAGCTTGACTGACAGGGCTCGGGGCTACACCTTC
d_gene: TRBD1
v_gene: TRBV5-3
j_gene: TRBJ1-2

CDR3aa: CASSGLTGVGEQYF
CDR3nt: TGTGCCAGCAGCGGACTGACAGGCGTTGGCGAGCAGTACTTC
d_gene: .
v_gene: TRBV5-5
j_gene: TRBJ2-7